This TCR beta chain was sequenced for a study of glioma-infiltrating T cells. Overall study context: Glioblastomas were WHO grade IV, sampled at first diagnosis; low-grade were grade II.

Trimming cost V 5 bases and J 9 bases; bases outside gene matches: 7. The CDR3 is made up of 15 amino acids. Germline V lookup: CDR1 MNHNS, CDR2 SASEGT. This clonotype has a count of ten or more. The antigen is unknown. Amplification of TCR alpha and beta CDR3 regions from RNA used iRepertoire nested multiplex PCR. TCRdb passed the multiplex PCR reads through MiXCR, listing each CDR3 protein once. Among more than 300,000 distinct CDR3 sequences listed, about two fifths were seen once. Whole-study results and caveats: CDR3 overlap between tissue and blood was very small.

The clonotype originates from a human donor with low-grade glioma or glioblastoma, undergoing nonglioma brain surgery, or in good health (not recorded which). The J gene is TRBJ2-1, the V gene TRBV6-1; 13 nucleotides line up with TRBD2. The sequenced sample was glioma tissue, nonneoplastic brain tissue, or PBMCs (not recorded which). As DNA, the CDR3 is TGTGCCAGCAGTACCGGACTAGCGGGAGTGGGTGAGCAGTTCTTC. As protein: CASSTGLAGVGEQFF.